The source of this TCR beta chain is a study of cytomegalovirus exposure and HLA in healthy donors. Study-level findings and limits: Cytomegalovirus association was listed for approximately 160 TCR beta chains. Compared with the approximately 680-donor mean, an Asian-associated ancestry cluster reportedly had fewer N-insertions, according to a later analysis. Indistinguishability led to the exclusion of some V segments, TRBV6-2 and TRBV6-3 included. The sole available immune exposure information was CMV serostatus.

PCR involved 60 Vbeta and 13 Jbeta primers. Profiled with immunoSEQ multiplex PCR; TCRdb holds only in-frame clones, not every one. Recorded for this sample: approximately 96,000 clones. Trimming removed 2 bases from V and 5 bases from J; junction bases left unmatched: 17. Per the germline V gene, CDR1 is SGHVS and CDR2 is FNYEAQ. The CDR3 contains 18 residues. Regarding this clone: What it binds is unknown.

V and J are TRBV7-6 and TRBJ2-5; 7 positions agree with TRBD1. This receptor was obtained from a girl aged 10 to 17 in good health and CMV-seropositive. The sample was PBMCs. The CDR3: CASSLNVGEGALGETQYF. The CDR3 bases are TGTGCCAGCAGCTTAAACGTGGGTGAGGGGGCGTTGGGGGAGACCCAGTACTTC.